These T cell receptor beta chains were read from a single sample in a study of graft-versus-host responses after intestinal transplantation. For these TCRs, the target antigens are not known. Using immunoSEQ multiplex PCR, the repertoire was profiled, and TCRdb retains in-frame clones only, with some absent. The sample lists approximately 100,000 clones, roughly 93% seen once, with around 1% in the top ten. The specimen comprised unstimulated CD8+ T cells sorted from spleen or lymph node cells, sampled before intestinal transplant. The origin of the receptors is a human donor who received an intestinal transplant. CDR3s include the opening cysteine and the closing phenylalanine or tryptophan. Fields, in order: V gene, D gene, J gene, CDR3 length, CDR3 DNA, CDR3 protein. A D gene is named only where the DNA matches it firmly.

>TRBV9|-|TRBJ2-1|18
TGTGCCAGCAGCGTAGCTGATGGGGCGGACCTGGCCCAACGTGAGCAGTTCTTC
CASSVADGADLAQREQFF
>TRBV19|-|TRBJ1-5|16
TGTGCCAGTAGTATAGATTTTGCGACGGGGATGCGGCCCCAGCATTTT
CASSIDFATGMRPQHF
>TRBV5-1|TRBD1|TRBJ1-1|17
TGCGCCAGCAGCAAGAACCGGGACAGGGGGCGAGACACTGAAGCTTTCTTT
CASSKNRDRGRDTEAFF
>TRBV19|-|TRBJ2-1|13
TGTGCCAGTAGTAACGGACCCCACAATGAGCAGTTCTTC
CASSNGPHNEQFF
>TRBV25-1|TRBD1|TRBJ2-1|15
TGTGCCAGCAGCTCACCGGGACAGGTTTTCGGTGAGCAGTTCTTC
CASSSPGQVFGEQFF
>TRBV27|-|TRBJ2-1|14
TGTGCCAGCAGTTTCAAGGACAGCCTCAATGAGCAGTTCTTC
CASSFKDSLNEQFF
>TRBV19|-|TRBJ2-7|12
TGTGCCAGTACCGAAACCTACTACGAGCAGTACTTC
CASTETYYEQYF
>TRBV27|-|TRBJ1-6|13
TGTGCCAGCAGTTTACAGGGGAATTCACCCCTCCACTTT
CASSLQGNSPLHF
>TRBV25-1|-|TRBJ1-3|11
TGTGCCAGCATCGCCGGAAACACCATATATTTT
CASIAGNTIYF
>TRBV27|TRBD1|TRBJ2-7|14
TGTGCCAGCCGGACAGGGGGCACAACCTACGAGCAGTACTTC
CASRTGGTTYEQYF
>TRBV13|-|TRBJ1-1|12
TGTGCCAGCAGCCGGCAGGCAGAAGAAGCTTTCTTT
CASSRQAEEAFF
>TRBV11-2|-|TRBJ2-1|13
TGTGCCAGCAGCTTAGGAACGGGGCCTGAGCAGTTCTTC
CASSLGTGPEQFF
>TRBV25-1|TRBD1|TRBJ2-1|14
TGTGCCAGCAGTGGCAGGGGGTCATGGGATGAGCAGTTCTTC
CASSGRGSWDEQFF
>TRBV5-6|-|TRBJ2-2|15
TGTGCCAGCAGCTCCACAAGGTCGGGCACCGGGGAGCTGTTTTTT
CASSSTRSGTGELFF